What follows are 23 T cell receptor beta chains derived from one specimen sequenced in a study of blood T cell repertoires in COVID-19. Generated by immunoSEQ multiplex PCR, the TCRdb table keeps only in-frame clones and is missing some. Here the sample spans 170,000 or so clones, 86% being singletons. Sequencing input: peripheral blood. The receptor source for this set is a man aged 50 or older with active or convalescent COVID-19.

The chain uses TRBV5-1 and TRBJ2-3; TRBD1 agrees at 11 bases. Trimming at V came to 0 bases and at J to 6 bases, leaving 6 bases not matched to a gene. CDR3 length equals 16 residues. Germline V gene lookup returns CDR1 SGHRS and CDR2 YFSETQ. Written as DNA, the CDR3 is TGCGCCAGCAGCTTGGGTCGGGACAGGGGGTCTGATACGCAGTATTTT. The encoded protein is CASSLGRDRGSDTQYF. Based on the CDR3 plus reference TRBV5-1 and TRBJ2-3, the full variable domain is KAGVTQTPRYLIKTRGQQVTLSCSPISGHRSVSWYQQTPGQGLQFLFEYFSETQRNKGNFPGRFSGRQFSNSRSEMNVSTLELGDSALYLCASSLGRDRGSDTQYFGPGTRLTVL.

The CDR3 DNA reads as TGTGCCAGCAGTGAGTACTTTTCCACAGATACGCAGTATTTT. This encodes CASSEYFSTDTQYF. This chain links TRBV6-4 with TRBJ2-3, with no clear D. This CDR3 region has 14 residues. Per germline, CDR1 MRHNA and CDR2 SNTAGT. Trimming took off 3 bases at V and 2 bases at J, with 9 bases between the two ends.

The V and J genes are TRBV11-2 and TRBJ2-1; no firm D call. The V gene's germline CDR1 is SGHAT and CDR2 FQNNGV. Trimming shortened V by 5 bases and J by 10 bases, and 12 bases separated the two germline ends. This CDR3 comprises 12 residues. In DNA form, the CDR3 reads TGTGCCAGCAGCCCTACGCCCACGGAGCAGTTCTTC. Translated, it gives CASSPTPTEQFF.

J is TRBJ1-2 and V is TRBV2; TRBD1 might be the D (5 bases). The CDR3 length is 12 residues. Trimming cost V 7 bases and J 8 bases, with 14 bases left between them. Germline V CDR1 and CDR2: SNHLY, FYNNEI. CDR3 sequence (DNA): TGTGCCAGCAAATTGACAGATGAGGGCTACACCTTC. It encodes CASKLTDEGYTF.

CDR3 region: CASLTGGVQPQHF. The CDR3 region has the DNA TGTGCCAGCCTTACAGGGGGCGTTCAGCCCCAGCATTTT. V is TRBV27 and J is TRBJ1-5; 9 bases map to TRBD1. The ends lost 8 bases at V and 6 bases at J; junction bases unmatched: 5. This CDR3 is built from 13 residues. The V gene's germline CDR1 is MNHEY and CDR2 SMNVEV (reference sequence).

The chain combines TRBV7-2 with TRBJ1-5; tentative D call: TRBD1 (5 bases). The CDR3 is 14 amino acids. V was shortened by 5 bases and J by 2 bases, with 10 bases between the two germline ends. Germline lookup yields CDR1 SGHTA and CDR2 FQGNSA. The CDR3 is CASSGAVGNQPQHF. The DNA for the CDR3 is TGTGCCAGCAGCGGGGCTGTGGGCAATCAGCCCCAGCATTTT.

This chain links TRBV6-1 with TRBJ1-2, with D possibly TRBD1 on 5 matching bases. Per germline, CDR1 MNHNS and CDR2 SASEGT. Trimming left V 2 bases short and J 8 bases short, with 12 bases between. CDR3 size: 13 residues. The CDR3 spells CASSESRVGGYTF. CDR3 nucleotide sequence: TGTGCCAGCAGTGAATCCAGGGTCGGCGGCTACACCTTC.

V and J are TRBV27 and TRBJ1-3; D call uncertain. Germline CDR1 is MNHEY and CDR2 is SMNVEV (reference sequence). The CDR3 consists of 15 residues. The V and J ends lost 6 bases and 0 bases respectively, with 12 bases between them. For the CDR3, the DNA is TGTGCCAGCAGGTTGACACAATCCTCTGGAAACACCATATATTTT. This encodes CASRLTQSSGNTIYF.

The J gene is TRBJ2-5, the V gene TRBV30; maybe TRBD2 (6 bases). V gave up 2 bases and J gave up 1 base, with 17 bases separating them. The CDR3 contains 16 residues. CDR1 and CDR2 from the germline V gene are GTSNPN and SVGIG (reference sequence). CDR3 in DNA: TGTGCCTGGAGTAGAGTAACGGGAGCCCTCCAAGAGACCCAGTACTTC. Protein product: CAWSRVTGALQETQYF.

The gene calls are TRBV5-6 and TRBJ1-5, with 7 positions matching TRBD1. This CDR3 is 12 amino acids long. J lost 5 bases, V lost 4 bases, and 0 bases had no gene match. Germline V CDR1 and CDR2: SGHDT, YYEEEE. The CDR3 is CASSQGDQPQHF. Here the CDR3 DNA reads TGTGCCAGCAGCCAGGGGGATCAGCCCCAGCATTTT.

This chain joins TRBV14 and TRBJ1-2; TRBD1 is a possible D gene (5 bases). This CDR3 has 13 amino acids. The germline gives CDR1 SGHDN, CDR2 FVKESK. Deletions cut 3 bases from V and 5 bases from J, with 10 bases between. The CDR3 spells CASSHDSRYGYTF. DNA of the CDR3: TGTGCCAGCAGCCATGACAGCAGATATGGCTACACCTTC.

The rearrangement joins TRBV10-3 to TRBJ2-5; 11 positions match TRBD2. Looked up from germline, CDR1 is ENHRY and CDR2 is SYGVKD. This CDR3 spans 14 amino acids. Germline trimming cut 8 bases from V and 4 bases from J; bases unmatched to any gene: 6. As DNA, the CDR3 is TGTGCCATCGGGACTAGCGGATTTGGAGAGACCCAGTACTTC. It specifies CAIGTSGFGETQYF.

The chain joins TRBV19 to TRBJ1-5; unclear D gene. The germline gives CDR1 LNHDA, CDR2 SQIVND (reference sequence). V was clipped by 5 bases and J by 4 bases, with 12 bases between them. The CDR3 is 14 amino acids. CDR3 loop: CASSPRGGNQPQHF. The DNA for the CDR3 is TGTGCCAGTAGTCCCCGGGGTGGGAATCAGCCCCAGCATTTT.

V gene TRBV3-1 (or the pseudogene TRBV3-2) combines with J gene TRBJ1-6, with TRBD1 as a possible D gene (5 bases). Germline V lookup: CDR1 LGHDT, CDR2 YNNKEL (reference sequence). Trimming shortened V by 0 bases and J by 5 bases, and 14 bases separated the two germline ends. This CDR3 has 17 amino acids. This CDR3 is CASSQDRWQGDNSPLHF. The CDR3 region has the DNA TGTGCCAGCAGCCAAGATAGGTGGCAGGGTGATAATTCACCCCTCCACTTT.

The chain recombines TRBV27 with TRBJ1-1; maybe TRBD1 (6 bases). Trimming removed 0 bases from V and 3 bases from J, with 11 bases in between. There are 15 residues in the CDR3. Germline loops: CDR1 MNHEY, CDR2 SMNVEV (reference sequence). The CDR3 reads CASSLSQGMHTEAFF. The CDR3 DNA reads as TGTGCCAGCAGTTTATCCCAGGGGATGCACACTGAAGCTTTCTTT.

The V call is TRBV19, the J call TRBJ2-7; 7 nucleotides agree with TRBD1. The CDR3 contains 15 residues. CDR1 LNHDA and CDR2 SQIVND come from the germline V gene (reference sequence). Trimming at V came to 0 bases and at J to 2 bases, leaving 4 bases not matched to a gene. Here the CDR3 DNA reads TGTGCCAGTAGTATAGAGGGACAGTCCCCCTACGAGCAGTACTTC. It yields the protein CASSIEGQSPYEQYF.

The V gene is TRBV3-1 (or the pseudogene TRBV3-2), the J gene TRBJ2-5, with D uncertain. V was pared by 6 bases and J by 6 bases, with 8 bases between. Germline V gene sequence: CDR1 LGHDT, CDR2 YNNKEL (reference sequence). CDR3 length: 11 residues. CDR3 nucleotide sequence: TGTGCCAGCAGTTTGTCTCAGACCCAGTACTTC. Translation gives CASSLSQTQYF.

CDR3 residues: CASSNPPGTSGDNEQFF. In DNA, the CDR3 is TGTGCCAGCAGCAATCCCCCCGGGACTAGCGGGGACAATGAGCAGTTCTTC. The V call is TRBV7-6, the J call TRBJ2-1, with 13 bases identical to TRBD2. The length of the CDR3 is 17 residues. Germline CDR1 SGHVS, CDR2 FNYEAQ. The junction had 9 bases not matched to a gene; V was cut back by 5 bases and J by 5 bases.

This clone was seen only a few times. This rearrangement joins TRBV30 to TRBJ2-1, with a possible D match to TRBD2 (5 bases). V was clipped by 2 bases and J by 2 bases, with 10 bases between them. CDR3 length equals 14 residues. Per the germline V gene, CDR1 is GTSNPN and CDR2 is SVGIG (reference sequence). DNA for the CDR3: TGTGCCTGGAGTCCACTAGGCACCTACAATGAGCAGTTCTTC. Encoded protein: CAWSPLGTYNEQFF.

The CDR3 region is CASSLASAGAKNIQYF. The CDR3, as DNA: TGCGCCAGCAGCTTGGCGTCCGCGGGAGCCAAAAACATTCAGTACTTC. This chain joins TRBV5-1 and TRBJ2-4, with a weak D call TRBD2 (5 bases). CDR1 and CDR2 (germline): SGHRS, YFSETQ. This CDR3 comprises 16 residues. Trimming removed 0 bases at V and 0 bases at J, with 10 bases between.

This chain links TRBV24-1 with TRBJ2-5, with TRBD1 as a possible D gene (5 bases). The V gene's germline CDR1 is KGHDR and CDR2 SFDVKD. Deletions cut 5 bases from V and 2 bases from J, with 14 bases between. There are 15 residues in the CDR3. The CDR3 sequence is CATSAQGGIQETQYF. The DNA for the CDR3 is TGTGCCACCAGTGCCCAGGGTGGGATACAAGAGACCCAGTACTTC.

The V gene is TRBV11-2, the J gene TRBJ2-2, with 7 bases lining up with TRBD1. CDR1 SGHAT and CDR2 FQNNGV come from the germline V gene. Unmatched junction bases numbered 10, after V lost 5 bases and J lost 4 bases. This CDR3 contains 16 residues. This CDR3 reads CASSHLDRGPTGELFF. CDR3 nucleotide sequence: TGTGCCAGCAGCCATTTGGATAGGGGGCCCACCGGGGAGCTGTTTTTT.

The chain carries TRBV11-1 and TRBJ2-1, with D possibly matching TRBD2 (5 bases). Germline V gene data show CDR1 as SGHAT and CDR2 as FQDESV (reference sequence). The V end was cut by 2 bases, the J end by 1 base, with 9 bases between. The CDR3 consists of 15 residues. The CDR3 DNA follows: TGTGCCAGCAGCTTAACGGGAATGTCCTACAATGAGCAGTTCTTC. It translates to CASSLTGMSYNEQFF.